The 15 T cell receptor beta chains below were found in one sample sequenced in a study of control samples from healthy donors and cancer patients. TCRdb keeps only in-frame clones here, not all; method: immunoSEQ multiplex PCR. Altogether 73,000 or so clones are present, roughly 87% being singletons, with the ten largest covering 3% to 4.5%. Sample: blood. Receptor source: a woman in her forties or fifties in good health.

The chain combines TRBV7-3 with TRBJ2-7; weak D call: TRBD2 (6 bases). CDR3 length: 15 residues. Trimming pared 6 bases from V and 3 bases from J, leaving 18 bases between. From germline, CDR1 is SGHTA and CDR2 FQGTGA. Here the CDR3 reads CASSQGPGGYYEQYF. DNA of the CDR3: TGTGCCAGCAGTCAGGGACCCGGGGGTTACTACGAGCAGTACTTC.

The chain carries TRBV6-6 and TRBJ2-1, with 7 bases that match TRBD2. The CDR3 totals 16 residues. Unmatched junction bases numbered 12, after V lost 6 bases and J lost 4 bases. Germline CDR1 reads MNHNY; CDR2 reads SVGAGI (reference sequence). CDR3 amino acids: CASRPRTPGGYNEQFF. CDR3 nucleotides: TGTGCCAGCAGACCCCGGACCCCGGGGGGATACAATGAGCAGTTCTTC.

The chain joins TRBV27 to TRBJ2-2; D ambiguous. V shed 6 bases and J shed 4 bases, with 9 bases lying between them. Germline V CDR1 and CDR2: MNHEY, SMNVEV (reference sequence). The CDR3 loop spans 13 amino acids. The CDR3 sequence is CASSARGTGELFF. As DNA, the CDR3 is TGTGCCAGCAGCGCCCGTGGCACCGGGGAGCTGTTTTTT.

This clone was counted a single time. This sequence joins TRBV6-4 and TRBJ2-1; 11 nucleotides align to TRBD1. The CDR3 is 14 residues long. Trimming removed 3 bases from V and 6 bases from J; junction bases left unmatched: 1. Per germline, CDR1 MRHNA and CDR2 SNTAGT. The CDR3 nucleotides read TGTGCCAGCAGTGAAGGGACAGGGGGCAATGAGCAGTTCTTC. Residues: CASSEGTGGNEQFF.

The rearrangement links TRBV4-1 to TRBJ2-1, with D hard to call. Deletions cut 1 base from V and 0 bases from J, with 10 bases between. CDR3 length: 16 amino acids. From germline, CDR1 is MGHRA and CDR2 YSYEKL. The CDR3 sequence is CASSQGKGHSYNEQFF. The CDR3 DNA reads TGCGCCAGCAGCCAAGGTAAAGGGCACTCCTACAATGAGCAGTTCTTC.

The J gene is TRBJ2-1, the V gene TRBV5-1, with 12 bases aligning to TRBD2. V was clipped by 6 bases and J by 8 bases; unmatched bases: 6. The CDR3 runs to 14 residues. Per germline, CDR1 SGHRS and CDR2 YFSETQ. The CDR3 spells CASTLAGGYDEQFF. The CDR3 DNA reads TGCGCCAGCACCCTAGCGGGAGGGTATGATGAGCAGTTCTTC.

The rearrangement joins TRBV28 to TRBJ2-7; 9 nucleotides line up with TRBD1. The junction had 8 bases not matched to a gene; V was cut back by 5 bases and J by 6 bases. From germline, CDR1 is MDHEN and CDR2 SYDVKM. The CDR3 runs 14 residues. CDR3 loop: CASSPGTGLVEQYF. DNA of the CDR3: TGTGCCAGCAGTCCCGGGACAGGGCTCGTCGAGCAGTACTTC.

The chain has TRBV11-1 and TRBJ2-2; tentatively, D is TRBD1 (7 bases). The V gene lost 3 bases and the J gene lost 6 bases, with 11 bases spanning the gap. This CDR3 has 14 amino acids. Germline CDR1 SGHAT, CDR2 FQDESV (reference sequence). The CDR3 DNA sequence: TGTGCCAGCAGCTTGGAGGGGGCCGCCGGGGAGCTGTTTTTT. It yields the protein CASSLEGAAGELFF. The entire variable domain, with the rest obtained from reference TRBV11-1 and TRBJ2-2, is as follows: EAEVAQSPRYKITEKSQAVAFWCDPISGHATLYWYRQILGQGPELLVQFQDESVVDDSQLPKDRFSAERLKGVDSTLKIQPAELGDSAMYLCASSLEGAAGELFFGEGSRLTVL.

This clone showed up just a few times. The V gene is TRBV9, the J gene TRBJ2-7, with TRBD1 matching 8 bases. The junction had 3 bases not matched to a gene; V was cut back by 3 bases and J by 1 base. Germline V gene data show CDR1 as SGDLS and CDR2 as YYNGEE. This CDR3 spans 14 amino acids. The CDR3 region has the DNA TGTGCCAGCAGCGAAGGACAGGGTTCCTACGAGCAGTACTTC. Amino acid sequence: CASSEGQGSYEQYF.

The chain employs TRBV5-1 and TRBJ2-7; no clear D. This CDR3 is 14 amino acids long. From germline, CDR1 is SGHRS and CDR2 YFSETQ. Trimming removed 4 bases at V and 3 bases at J, with 14 bases between. The CDR3 nucleotides are TGCGCCAGCAGCAGAACCTCAGAGAACTACGAGCAGTACTTC. Encoded protein: CASSRTSENYEQYF.

The gene calls are TRBV18 and TRBJ2-1; the D gene could be TRBD1 or TRBD2 (5 bases each). V was trimmed by 6 bases and J by 2 bases, leaving 11 bases between them. The CDR3 length is 14 residues. CDR1 is KGHSH, CDR2 LQKENI, per germline. CDR3 loop: CASSPGTAYNEQFF. The CDR3 DNA reads as TGTGCCAGCTCTCCCGGGACCGCCTACAATGAGCAGTTCTTC.

The chain couples TRBV7-9 to TRBJ2-7; 10 nucleotides align to TRBD2. With 3 bases clipped from V and 2 bases from J, the junction kept 1 base outside the gene matches. CDR3 size: 14 residues. Germline V lookup: CDR1 SEHNR, CDR2 FQNEAQ (reference sequence). CDR3 bases: TGTGCCAGCAGCTTGGGACTAGCGACCTACGAGCAGTACTTC. Translated, it gives CASSLGLATYEQYF.

This rearrangement joins TRBV5-1 to TRBJ2-4; a possible D gene is TRBD1 (5 bases). Trimming shortened V by 1 base and J by 1 base, and 9 bases separated the two germline ends. CDR3 length: 15 residues. Germline CDR1 and CDR2: SGHRS and YFSETQ. The CDR3 here is CASSLKQGAKNIQYF. The CDR3 bases are TGCGCCAGCAGCTTGAAGCAGGGCGCCAAAAACATTCAGTACTTC.

V is TRBV7-8 and J is TRBJ2-1; 13 bases line up with TRBD2. CDR3 size: 16 residues. Germline V gene lookup returns CDR1 SGHVS and CDR2 FQNEAQ. The trim removed 3 bases at V and 8 bases at J, leaving 7 bases unmatched. CDR3 nucleotides: TGTGCCAGCAGCTTTAGGACTAGCGGGAGTGGTTATGAGCAGTTCTTC. Translating gives CASSFRTSGSGYEQFF.

The J gene is TRBJ2-5, the V gene TRBV4-1, with 7 bases matching TRBD1. The length of the CDR3 is 13 residues. V gave up 3 bases and J gave up 9 bases; unmatched junction bases: 7. Looked up from germline, CDR1 is MGHRA and CDR2 is YSYEKL. Written as DNA, the CDR3 is TGCGCCAGCAGCCAGGTACCCGACAGGGCCCAGTACTTC. Translated: CASSQVPDRAQYF.